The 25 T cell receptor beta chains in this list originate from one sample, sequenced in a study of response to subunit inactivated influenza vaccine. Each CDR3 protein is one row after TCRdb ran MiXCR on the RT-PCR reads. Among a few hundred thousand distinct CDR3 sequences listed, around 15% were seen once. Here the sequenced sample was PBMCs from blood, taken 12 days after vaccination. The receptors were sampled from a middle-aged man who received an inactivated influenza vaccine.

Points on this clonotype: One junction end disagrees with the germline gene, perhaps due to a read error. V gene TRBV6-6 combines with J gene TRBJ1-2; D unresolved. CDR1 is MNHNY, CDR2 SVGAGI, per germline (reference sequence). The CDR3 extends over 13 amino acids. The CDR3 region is CASSYPPKDGYSF. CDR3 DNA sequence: TGTGCCAGCAGTTACCCACCCAAGGATGGCTACAGCTTC.

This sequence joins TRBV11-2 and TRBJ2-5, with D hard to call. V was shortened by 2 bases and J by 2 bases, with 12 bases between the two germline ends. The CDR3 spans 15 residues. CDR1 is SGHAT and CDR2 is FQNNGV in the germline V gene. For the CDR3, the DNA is TGTGCCAGCAGCTTAACGGGTTTGAGGCAAGAGACCCAGTACTTC. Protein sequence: CASSLTGLRQETQYF. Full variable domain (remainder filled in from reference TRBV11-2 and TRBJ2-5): EAGVAQSPRYKIIEKRQSVAFWCNPISGHATLYWYQQILGQGPKLLIQFQNNGVVDDSQLPKDRFSAERLKGVDSTLKIQPAKLEDSAVYLCASSLTGLRQETQYFGPGTRLLVL.

The CDR3 loop reads CASSQWSDNYGYTF. The CDR3 nucleotides read TGTGCCAGCAGCCAATGGTCAGATAACTATGGCTACACCTTC. The genes are TRBV3-1 and TRBJ1-2; D gene unclear. The germline V gene has CDR1 LGHDT and CDR2 YNNKEL (reference sequence). V was shortened by 2 bases and J by 1 base, with 8 bases between the two germline ends. The CDR3 totals 14 residues.

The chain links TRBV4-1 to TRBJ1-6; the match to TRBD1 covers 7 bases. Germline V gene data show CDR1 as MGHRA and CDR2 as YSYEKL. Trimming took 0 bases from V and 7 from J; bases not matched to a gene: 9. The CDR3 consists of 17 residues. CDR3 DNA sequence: TGCGCCAGCAGCCAAGAGTCACAGGGGCCCTCCAATTCACCCCTCCACTTT. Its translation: CASSQESQGPSNSPLHF.

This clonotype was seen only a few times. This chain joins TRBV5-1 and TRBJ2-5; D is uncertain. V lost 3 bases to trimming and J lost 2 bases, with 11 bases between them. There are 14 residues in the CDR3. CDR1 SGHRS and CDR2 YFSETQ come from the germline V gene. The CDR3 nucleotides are TGCGCCAGCAGCTCGATTGGGCAGCAAGAGACCCAGTACTTC. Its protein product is CASSSIGQQETQYF.

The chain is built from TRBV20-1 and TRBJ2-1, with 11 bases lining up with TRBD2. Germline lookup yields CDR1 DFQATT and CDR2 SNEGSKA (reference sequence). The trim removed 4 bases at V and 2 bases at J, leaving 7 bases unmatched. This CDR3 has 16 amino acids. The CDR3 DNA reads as TGCAGTGCTATGGAACTAGCGGGAGTCACCTACAATGAGCAGTTCTTC. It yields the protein CSAMELAGVTYNEQFF.

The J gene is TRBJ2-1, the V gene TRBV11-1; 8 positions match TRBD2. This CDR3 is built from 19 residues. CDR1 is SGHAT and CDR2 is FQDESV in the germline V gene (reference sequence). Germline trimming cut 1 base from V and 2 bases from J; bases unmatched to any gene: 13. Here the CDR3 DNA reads TGTGCCAGCAGCTTAGTAGGTGGGCGGGGGGATTCACCCTACAATGAGCAGTTCTTC. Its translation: CASSLVGGRGDSPYNEQFF.

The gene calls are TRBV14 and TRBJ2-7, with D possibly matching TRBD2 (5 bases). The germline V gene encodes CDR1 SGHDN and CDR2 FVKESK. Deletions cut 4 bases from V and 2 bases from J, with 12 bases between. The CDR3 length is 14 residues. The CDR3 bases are TGTGCCAGCAGCCCCGAGGGTTGGACCTACGAGCAGTACTTC. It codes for CASSPEGWTYEQYF.

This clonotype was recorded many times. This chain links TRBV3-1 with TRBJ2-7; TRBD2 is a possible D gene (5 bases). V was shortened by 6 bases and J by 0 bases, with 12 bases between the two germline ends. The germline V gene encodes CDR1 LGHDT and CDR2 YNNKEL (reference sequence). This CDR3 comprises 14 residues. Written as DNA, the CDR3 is TGTGCCAGCAGTCACGGACTGACCTCCTACGAGCAGTACTTC. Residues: CASSHGLTSYEQYF.

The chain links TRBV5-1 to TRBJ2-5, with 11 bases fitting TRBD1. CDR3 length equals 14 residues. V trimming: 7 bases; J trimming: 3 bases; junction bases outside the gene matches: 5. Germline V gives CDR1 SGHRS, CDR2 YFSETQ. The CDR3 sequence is CASGTGGIEETQYF. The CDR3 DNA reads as TGCGCCAGCGGGACAGGGGGGATCGAAGAGACCCAGTACTTC.

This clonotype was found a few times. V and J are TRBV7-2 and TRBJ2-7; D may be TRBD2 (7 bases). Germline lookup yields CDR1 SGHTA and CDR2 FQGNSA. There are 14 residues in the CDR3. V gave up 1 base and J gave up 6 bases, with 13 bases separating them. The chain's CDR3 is CASSLGMGGAEQYF. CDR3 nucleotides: TGTGCCAGCAGCTTAGGCATGGGGGGGGCCGAGCAGTACTTC.

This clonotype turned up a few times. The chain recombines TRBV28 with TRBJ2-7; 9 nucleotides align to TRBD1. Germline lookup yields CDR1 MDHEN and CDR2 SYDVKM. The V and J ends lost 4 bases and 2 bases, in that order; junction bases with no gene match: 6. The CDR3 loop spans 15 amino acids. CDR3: CASSSWDRAPYEQYF. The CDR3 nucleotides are TGTGCCAGCAGTTCGTGGGACAGGGCTCCCTACGAGCAGTACTTC.

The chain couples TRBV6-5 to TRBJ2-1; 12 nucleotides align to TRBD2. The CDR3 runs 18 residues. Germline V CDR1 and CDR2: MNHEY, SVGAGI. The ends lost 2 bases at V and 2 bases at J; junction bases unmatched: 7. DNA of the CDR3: TGTGCCAGCAGTTACAGGGCGACTAGCGGGAGCCCCTACAATGAGCAGTTCTTC. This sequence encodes CASSYRATSGSPYNEQFF.

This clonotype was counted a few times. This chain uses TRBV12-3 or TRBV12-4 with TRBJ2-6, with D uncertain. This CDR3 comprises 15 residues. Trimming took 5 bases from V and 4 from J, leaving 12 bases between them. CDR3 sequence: CASSDRQRGANVLTF. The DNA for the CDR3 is TGTGCCAGCAGTGATCGGCAGAGAGGGGCCAACGTCCTGACTTTC.

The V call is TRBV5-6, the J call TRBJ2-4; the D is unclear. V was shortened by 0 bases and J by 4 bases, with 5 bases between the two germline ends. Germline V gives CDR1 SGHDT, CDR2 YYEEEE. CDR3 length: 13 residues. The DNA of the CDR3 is TGTGCCAGCAGCTTGGGAAGGAAAAACATTCAGTACTTC. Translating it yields CASSLGRKNIQYF.

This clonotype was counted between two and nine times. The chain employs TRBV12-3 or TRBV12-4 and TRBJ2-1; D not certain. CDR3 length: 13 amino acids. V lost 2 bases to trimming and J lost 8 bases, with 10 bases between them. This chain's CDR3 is CASSLYENHEQFF. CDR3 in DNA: TGTGCCAGCAGTTTATATGAGAACCATGAGCAGTTCTTC.

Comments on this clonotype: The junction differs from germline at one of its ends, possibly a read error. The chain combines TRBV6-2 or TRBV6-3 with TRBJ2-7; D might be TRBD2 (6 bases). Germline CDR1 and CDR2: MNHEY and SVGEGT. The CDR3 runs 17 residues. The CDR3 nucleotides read TGTACCAGCAGTTTAACGAGGGGCCCGGGACTCATCTACGAGCAGTACTTC. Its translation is CTSSLTRGPGLIYEQYF.

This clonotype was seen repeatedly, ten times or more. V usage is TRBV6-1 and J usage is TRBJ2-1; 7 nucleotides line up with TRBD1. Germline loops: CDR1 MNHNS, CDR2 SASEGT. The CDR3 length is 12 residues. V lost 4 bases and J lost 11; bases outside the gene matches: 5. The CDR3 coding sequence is TGTGCCAGCAGTGCCTTGACAGGGCAGCAGTTCTTC. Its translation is CASSALTGQQFF.

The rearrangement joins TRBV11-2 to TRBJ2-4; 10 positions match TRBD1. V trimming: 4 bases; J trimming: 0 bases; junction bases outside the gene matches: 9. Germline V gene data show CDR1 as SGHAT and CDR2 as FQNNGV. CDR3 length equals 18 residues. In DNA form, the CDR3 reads TGTGCCAGCAGCTCCTTACCCGACAGGGGGCAAGCCAAAAACATTCAGTACTTC. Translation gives CASSSLPDRGQAKNIQYF.

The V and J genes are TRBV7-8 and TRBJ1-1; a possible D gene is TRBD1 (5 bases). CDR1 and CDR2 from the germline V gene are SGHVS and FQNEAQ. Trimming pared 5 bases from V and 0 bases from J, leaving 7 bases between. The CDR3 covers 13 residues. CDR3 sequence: CASSTDMNTEAFF. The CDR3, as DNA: TGTGCCAGCAGCACGGACATGAACACTGAAGCTTTCTTT.

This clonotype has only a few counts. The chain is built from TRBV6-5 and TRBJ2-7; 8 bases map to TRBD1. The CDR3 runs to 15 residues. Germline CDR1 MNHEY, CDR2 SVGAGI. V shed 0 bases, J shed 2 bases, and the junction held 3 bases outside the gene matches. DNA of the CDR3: TGTGCCAGCAGTTACTCCAGGGGGCCCGCCTACGAGCAGTACTTC. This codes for CASSYSRGPAYEQYF.

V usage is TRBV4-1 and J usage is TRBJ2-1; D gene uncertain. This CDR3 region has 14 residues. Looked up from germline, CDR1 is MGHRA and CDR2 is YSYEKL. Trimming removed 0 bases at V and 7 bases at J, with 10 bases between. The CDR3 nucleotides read TGCGCCAGCAGCCAAGATTCTATTCTTAATGAGCAGTTCTTC. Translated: CASSQDSILNEQFF.

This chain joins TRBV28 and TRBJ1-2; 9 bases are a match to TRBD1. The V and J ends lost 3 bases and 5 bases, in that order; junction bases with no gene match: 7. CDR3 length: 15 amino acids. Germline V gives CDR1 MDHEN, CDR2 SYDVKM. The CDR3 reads CASSLAHRGQYGYTF. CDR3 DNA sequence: TGTGCCAGCAGTTTGGCCCACAGGGGGCAATATGGCTACACCTTC.

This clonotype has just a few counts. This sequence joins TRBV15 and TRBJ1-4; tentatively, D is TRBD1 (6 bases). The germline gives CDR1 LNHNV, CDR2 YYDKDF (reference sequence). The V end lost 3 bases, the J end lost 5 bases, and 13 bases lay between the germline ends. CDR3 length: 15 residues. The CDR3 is CATSRSGTKNEKLFF. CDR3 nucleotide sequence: TGTGCCACCAGCAGGTCCGGGACAAAAAATGAAAAACTGTTTTTT.

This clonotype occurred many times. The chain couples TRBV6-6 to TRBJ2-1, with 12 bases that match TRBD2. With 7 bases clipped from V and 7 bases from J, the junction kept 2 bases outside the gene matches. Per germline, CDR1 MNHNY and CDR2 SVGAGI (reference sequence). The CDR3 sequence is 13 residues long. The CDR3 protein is CASTSGRGNEQFF. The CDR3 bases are TGTGCCAGCACTAGCGGGAGGGGAAATGAGCAGTTCTTC.